This T cell receptor beta chain was sequenced in a study of early T cells in non-severe SARS-CoV-2 infection. Study summary: Sequenced bulk RNA came from whole blood that was unsorted, and chains were unpaired. Study findings and constraints: The matching step, a VDJdb search, favored anti-spike CD8 responses and missed private and CD4 specificities.

Individual cDNA molecules each received unique molecular identifiers attached to them. TCRdb re-called the 5' RACE reads through MiXCR, storing one row per CDR3 protein. The sample gives about 98,000 distinct CDR3 sequences, approximately 11% of which show up once; roughly 5% is in the top ten. Of note for this clonotype: Its antigen remains unidentified.

Material: whole blood. The sequence was collected from an adult who was a healthcare worker with PCR-confirmed SARS-CoV-2 infection or an uninfected control (not recorded which).

The chain's CDR3 is CSVAGTLNTEAFF. The CDR3 nucleotides read TGCAGCGTTGCGGGGACACTGAACACTGAAGCTTTCTTT. The chain recombines TRBV29-1 with TRBJ1-1; D is perhaps TRBD1 (6 bases). The CDR3 spans 13 residues. CDR1 and CDR2 (germline): SQVTM, ANQGSEA. V gave up 4 bases and J gave up 0 bases, with 9 bases separating them. The full variable domain, in which reference TRBV29-1 and TRBJ1-1 provide the parts outside the CDR3, is SAVISQKPSRDICQRGTSLTIQCQVDSQVTMMFWYRQQPGQSLTLIATANQGSEATYESGFVIDKFPISRPNLTFSTLTVSNMSPEDSSIYLCSVAGTLNTEAFFGQGTRLTVV.